The 32 T cell receptor beta chains given below trace back to one sample, sequenced in a study of blood T cell repertoires in COVID-19. Here immunoSEQ multiplex PCR was the method, and the copy in TCRdb shows in-frame clones only, minus some. Of about 170,000 clones detected, around two thirds appear once; the ten largest clones hold under 3.5%. The sequencing input was peripheral blood. Every receptor here comes from a woman aged 80 or older with acute or convalescent COVID-19.

J is TRBJ2-3 and V is TRBV7-2; 8 bases match TRBD2. The J segment lost 6 bases and the V segment lost 5 bases, leaving 16 bases of the junction unmatched. This CDR3 has 17 amino acids. Germline values: CDR1 SGHTA, CDR2 FQGNSA. Written as DNA, the CDR3 is TGTGCCAGCAGCGCCAGACTAGCGACTCGTGTAGTCGATACGCAGTATTTT. Protein: CASSARLATRVVDTQYF.

The V call is TRBV5-5, the J call TRBJ1-1, with 9 bases identical to TRBD1. Looked up from germline, CDR1 is SGHKS and CDR2 is YYEKEE (reference sequence). Trimming cost V 5 bases and J 4 bases; bases outside gene matches: 6. The CDR3 spans 14 residues. The DNA for the CDR3 is TGTGCCAGCAGGCAACAGGGGGCGCCCACTGAAGCTTTCTTT. Its translation: CASRQQGAPTEAFF.

V gene TRBV3-1 (or the pseudogene TRBV3-2) combines with J gene TRBJ1-2; no clear D. The ends were cut back, 6 bases at V and 0 bases at J, with 11 bases in the middle. The CDR3 totals 14 residues. Germline V lookup: CDR1 LGHDT, CDR2 YNNKEL (reference sequence). The CDR3 DNA reads as TGTGCCAGCAGACCCTCGGAGTCTAACTATGGCTACACCTTC. It encodes CASRPSESNYGYTF.

This sequence joins TRBV5-1 and TRBJ2-1, with TRBD2 matching 7 bases. The CDR3 consists of 15 residues. J gave up 4 bases and V 0 bases, and 4 bases lay outside the gene matches. Per the germline V gene, CDR1 is SGHRS and CDR2 is YFSETQ. This CDR3 is CASSLGGSLYNEQFF. In DNA, the CDR3 is TGCGCCAGCAGCTTGGGCGGGAGTTTGTACAATGAGCAGTTCTTC.

The chain employs TRBV7-2 and TRBJ2-5, with 11 bases fitting TRBD1. This CDR3 region has 20 residues. With V trimmed by 0 bases and J by 0 bases, 12 bases remained unmatched. The germline CDR1 and CDR2 sequences are SGHTA and FQGNSA. The chain's CDR3 is CASSLAVFLGTGGDQETQYF. DNA of the CDR3: TGTGCCAGCAGCTTAGCGGTGTTTCTGGGGACAGGGGGGGACCAAGAGACCCAGTACTTC.

The V call is TRBV7-6, the J call TRBJ2-2; D remains unclear. V gave up 2 bases and J gave up 3 bases, with 19 bases separating them. CDR1 SGHVS and CDR2 FNYEAQ come from the germline V gene. The CDR3 length is 18 residues. The CDR3 here is CASSLRSSVHVDTGELFF. The CDR3 DNA sequence: TGTGCCAGCAGCTTACGTTCCAGCGTTCATGTCGACACCGGGGAGCTGTTTTTT.

The chain combines TRBV7-2 with TRBJ2-1; 9 bases match TRBD2. CDR1 and CDR2 from the germline V gene are SGHTA and FQGNSA. The CDR3 is 14 residues long. V shed 7 bases, J shed 5 bases, and the junction held 6 bases outside the gene matches. The CDR3 region is CASTPSGRNNEQFF. The DNA for the CDR3 is TGTGCCAGCACCCCAAGCGGGAGGAACAATGAGCAGTTCTTC.

The chain recombines TRBV21-1 with TRBJ1-5; the table's D call, TRBD1, has no DNA check behind it. TRBV21-1 is classified as a pseudogene. There are 17 residues in the CDR3. In nucleotides, the CDR3 is TGTGCCAGCAGCAAGAGATCGACAGCAAGGAGCAATCAGCCCCAGCATTTT. Translating it yields CASSKRSTARSNQPQHF.

V usage is TRBV10-3 and J usage is TRBJ2-1, with TRBD2 identical over 8 bases. V shed 10 bases and J 4 bases; nucleotides not matched to a gene: 15. The length of the CDR3 is 16 residues. In germline, CDR1 is ENHRY, CDR2 SYGVKD. The CDR3 sequence is CATAKTTSGNYNEQFF. CDR3 nucleotide sequence: TGTGCCACCGCCAAAACCACTAGCGGAAATTACAATGAGCAGTTCTTC.

The chain joins TRBV9 to TRBJ2-2; 7 nucleotides match TRBD2. Germline assignment: CDR1 SGDLS and CDR2 YYNGEE. The trim removed 3 bases at V and 4 bases at J, leaving 6 bases unmatched. This CDR3 has 15 residues. In DNA, the CDR3 is TGTGCCAGCAGCGCCCTTGGCGGGGGCACCGGGGAGCTGTTTTTT. Its protein product is CASSALGGGTGELFF.

This rearrangement joins TRBV3-1 (or the pseudogene TRBV3-2) to TRBJ2-1, with TRBD2 matching over 12 bases. Germline V CDR1 and CDR2: LGHDT, YNNKEL (reference sequence). The ends lost 3 bases at V and 5 bases at J; junction bases unmatched: 2. This CDR3 is 15 amino acids long. For the CDR3, the DNA is TGTGCCAGCAGCCAGACTAGCGGGAGCCACAATGAGCAGTTCTTC. This translates into CASSQTSGSHNEQFF.

The J gene is TRBJ2-6, the V gene TRBV27; D is perhaps TRBD2 (6 bases). The CDR3 extends over 16 amino acids. In germline, CDR1 is MNHEY, CDR2 SMNVEV (reference sequence). V was cut by 5 bases and J by 3 bases, with 14 bases left in between. CDR3 in amino acids: CASSPYAGGGANVLTF. DNA for the CDR3: TGTGCCAGCAGTCCATACGCCGGGGGTGGGGCCAACGTCCTGACTTTC. The full variable domain, with the rest looked up from reference TRBV27 and TRBJ2-6, is EAQVTQNPRYLITVTGKKLTVTCSQNMNHEYMSWYRQDPGLGLRQIYYSMNVEVTDKGDVPEGYKVSRKEKRNFPLILESPSPNQTSLYFCASSPYAGGGANVLTFGAGSRLTVL.

The genes are TRBV7-9 and TRBJ2-5; tentatively, D is TRBD1 (5 bases). The CDR3 sequence is 13 residues long. V lost 5 bases, J lost 3 bases, and 10 bases lay in between. Germline V lookup: CDR1 SEHNR, CDR2 FQNEAQ (reference sequence). CDR3 bases: TGTGCCAGCAGCCCTGGGGCAGAAGAGACCCAGTACTTC. As protein: CASSPGAEETQYF.

The V and J genes are TRBV10-3 and TRBJ2-1; 7 nucleotides line up with TRBD2. Germline lookup yields CDR1 ENHRY and CDR2 SYGVKD. CDR3 length: 16 residues. The V segment lost 2 bases and the J segment 4 bases; nucleotides outside the gene matches: 8. CDR3 DNA: TGTGCCATCAGTGAGGGGGCGGGAGAACCTTACAATGAGCAGTTCTTC. It is translated as CAISEGAGEPYNEQFF.

A few counts support this clone. J is TRBJ1-1 and V is TRBV30; tentative D call: TRBD1 (6 bases). The V gene lost 8 bases and the J gene lost 10 bases, with 17 bases spanning the gap. This CDR3 has 11 residues. The germline V gene has CDR1 GTSNPN and CDR2 SVGIG (reference sequence). This CDR3 reads CAERAGDRAFF. As DNA, the CDR3 is TGTGCCGAAAGGGCAGGGGATCGAGCTTTCTTT.

In this sample, this clone turned up once. The chain has TRBV27 and TRBJ2-7; 10 positions agree with TRBD1. The germline CDR1 and CDR2 sequences are MNHEY and SMNVEV (reference sequence). V shed 0 bases and J 4 bases; nucleotides not matched to a gene: 9. The CDR3 is 17 residues long. CDR3 bases: TGTGCCAGCAGTTTATCGAAGACAGGGGGCTTTTCTTACGAGCAGTACTTC. Protein: CASSLSKTGGFSYEQYF.

Remarks on this clone: The junction departs from germline at one end; a sequencing error may be responsible. The chain links TRBV19 to TRBJ2-1; 9 bases are a match to TRBD2. CDR3 length equals 18 residues. CDR1 is LNHDA and CDR2 is SQIVND in the germline V gene (reference sequence). This CDR3 reads CASSLDGGRVAGDNEQFF. In DNA form, the CDR3 reads TGTGCCAGTAGTTTAGACGGGGGCAGGGTAGCGGGAGACAATGAGCAGTTCTTC.

The chain joins TRBV30 to TRBJ2-5; 10 nucleotides line up with TRBD2. The CDR3 has 15 residues. The V gene's germline CDR1 is GTSNPN and CDR2 SVGIG (reference sequence). The junction had 11 bases not matched to a gene; V was cut back by 8 bases and J by 2 bases. The CDR3 here is CAPGGGAGGQETQYF. The CDR3 region has the DNA TGTGCCCCTGGGGGGGGAGCGGGAGGGCAAGAGACCCAGTACTTC.

The rearrangement joins TRBV19 to TRBJ2-7; TRBD2 is a possible D gene (6 bases). Per germline, CDR1 LNHDA and CDR2 SQIVND (reference sequence). The CDR3 is made up of 13 amino acids. The V end was cut by 5 bases, the J end by 4 bases, with 12 bases between. CDR3 protein: CASSPKAGYEQYF. DNA of the CDR3: TGTGCCAGTAGTCCAAAAGCGGGTTACGAGCAGTACTTC.

The chain combines TRBV6-2 or TRBV6-3 with TRBJ2-7, with 7 bases aligning to TRBD1. V lost 2 bases, J lost 0 bases, and 4 bases stayed unmatched. Germline V CDR1 and CDR2: MNHEY, SVGEGT. There are 15 residues in the CDR3. The chain's CDR3 is CASSYGWDSSYEQYF. In DNA form, the CDR3 reads TGTGCCAGCAGTTACGGCTGGGACAGCTCCTACGAGCAGTACTTC.

The DNA of the CDR3 is TGTGCCAGCAGCTTGGCTTTATACTCCTACAATGAGCAGTTCTTC. Its translation: CASSLALYSYNEQFF. The V gene is TRBV7-2, the J gene TRBJ2-1, with D hard to call. This CDR3 region has 15 residues. V lost 3 bases and J lost 0, with 9 bases in between. The germline CDR1 and CDR2 sequences are SGHTA and FQGNSA.

This rearrangement joins TRBV19 to TRBJ1-1; D is perhaps TRBD1 (5 bases). Deletions cut 6 bases from V and 4 bases from J, with 9 bases between. The CDR3 is 12 residues long. CDR1 is LNHDA and CDR2 is SQIVND in the germline V gene (reference sequence). The CDR3 DNA is TGTGCCAGTAGCAGGGTTTTCACTGAAGCTTTCTTT. Translated: CASSRVFTEAFF.

The chain recombines TRBV24-1 with TRBJ2-3; possible D gene TRBD2, 6 bases. V was trimmed by 5 bases and J by 1 base, leaving 9 bases between them. There are 14 residues in the CDR3. CDR1 is KGHDR, CDR2 SFDVKD, per germline. CDR3 nucleotide sequence: TGTGCCACCAGTGTTCCTAGCGGCACAGATACGCAGTATTTT. It specifies CATSVPSGTDTQYF.

The chain employs TRBV25-1 and TRBJ2-5; D is possibly TRBD1 (6 bases). Germline CDR1 is MGHDK and CDR2 is SYGVNS. V was clipped by 4 bases and J by 4 bases, with 7 bases between them. The CDR3 is made up of 12 amino acids. The DNA of the CDR3 is TGTGCCAGCAGTGGCAGGGGAGAGACCCAGTACTTC. Residues: CASSGRGETQYF.

The chain carries TRBV4-1 and TRBJ2-3; no clear D gene. This CDR3 is built from 15 residues. The germline V gene encodes CDR1 MGHRA and CDR2 YSYEKL. V lost 1 base and J 2 bases, leaving 10 bases between the germline ends. CDR3 coding DNA: TGCGCCAGCAGCCAAGGGTCAGCGTCCACAGATACGCAGTATTTT. This encodes CASSQGSASTDTQYF.

The chain joins TRBV7-7 to TRBJ2-5; TRBD2 matches 10 bases. The junction had 12 bases not matched to a gene; V was cut back by 3 bases and J by 5 bases. The CDR3 covers 17 residues. Germline assignment: CDR1 SSHAT and CDR2 FNYEAQ (reference sequence). The CDR3 nucleotides are TGTGCCAGCAGCTTTTTTTCTAGCGGGAGTGGAATCGAGACCCAGTACTTC. Amino acid sequence: CASSFFSSGSGIETQYF.

This clone was seen only a few times. The chain has TRBV5-1 and TRBJ2-2, with 10 nucleotides matching TRBD1. V lost 4 bases and J lost 7; bases outside the gene matches: 4. The CDR3 runs to 14 residues. Germline CDR1 reads SGHRS; CDR2 reads YFSETQ. CDR3 bases: TGCGCCAGCAGCGGGACAGGGGATAACGGGGAGCTGTTTTTT. It translates to CASSGTGDNGELFF.

The rearrangement links TRBV29-1 to TRBJ2-2; perhaps TRBD1 as D (5 bases). The CDR3 totals 13 residues. V dropped 4 bases and J dropped 4 bases, with 10 bases sitting between them. The germline V gene has CDR1 SQVTM and CDR2 ANQGSEA. For the CDR3, the DNA is TGCAGCGTTGCCAGGGTAGGCACCGGGGAGCTGTTTTTT. Encoded protein: CSVARVGTGELFF.

The chain uses TRBV4-1 and TRBJ1-5; D not resolved. Germline-derived CDR1 and CDR2 are MGHRA and YSYEKL. The CDR3 consists of 14 residues. The germline V and J ends were trimmed by 0 bases and 10 bases, with 13 bases remaining between them. The CDR3 sequence: CASSQDGPGGPQHF. CDR3 nucleotides: TGCGCCAGCAGCCAAGACGGCCCGGGAGGTCCCCAGCATTTT.

The chain is built from TRBV5-1 and TRBJ2-7; 9 bases fit TRBD1. From germline, CDR1 is SGHRS and CDR2 YFSETQ. The CDR3 length is 14 residues. Trimming cost V 4 bases and J 6 bases; bases outside gene matches: 8. The CDR3 sequence is CASSGPGQGGEQYF. In DNA, the CDR3 is TGCGCCAGCAGCGGACCGGGACAGGGAGGCGAGCAGTACTTC.

V and J are TRBV5-1 and TRBJ1-5, with 7 bases matching TRBD1. The CDR3 sequence is 15 residues long. J lost 3 bases, V lost 1 base, and 4 bases had no gene match. Germline CDR1 SGHRS, CDR2 YFSETQ. The DNA of the CDR3 is TGCGCCAGCAGCTTGTCGGGACAGCCCAATCAGCCCCAGCATTTT. Protein sequence: CASSLSGQPNQPQHF.

A single count supports this clone. V and J are TRBV3-1 (or the pseudogene TRBV3-2) and TRBJ2-5; D remains unclear. V was pared by 1 base and J by 5 bases, with 5 bases between. Per the germline V gene, CDR1 is LGHDT and CDR2 is YNNKEL (reference sequence). The CDR3 consists of 12 residues. This CDR3 is CASSQGPETQYF. In nucleotides, the CDR3 is TGTGCCAGCAGCCAAGGTCCGGAGACCCAGTACTTC.